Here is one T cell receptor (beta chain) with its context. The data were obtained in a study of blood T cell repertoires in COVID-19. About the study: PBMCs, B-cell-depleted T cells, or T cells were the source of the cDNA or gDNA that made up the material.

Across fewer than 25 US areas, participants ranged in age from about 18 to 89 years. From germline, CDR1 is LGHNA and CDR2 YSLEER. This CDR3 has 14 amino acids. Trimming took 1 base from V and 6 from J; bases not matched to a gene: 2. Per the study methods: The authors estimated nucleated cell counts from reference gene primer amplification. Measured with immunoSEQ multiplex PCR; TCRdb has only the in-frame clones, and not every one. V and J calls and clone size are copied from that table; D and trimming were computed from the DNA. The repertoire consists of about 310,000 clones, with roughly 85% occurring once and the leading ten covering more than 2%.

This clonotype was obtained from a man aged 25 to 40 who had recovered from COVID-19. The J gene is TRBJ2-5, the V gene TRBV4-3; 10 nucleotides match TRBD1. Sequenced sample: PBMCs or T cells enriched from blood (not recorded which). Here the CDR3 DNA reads TGCGCCAGCAGCCAAGGGGACAGGGGTCAGACCCAGTACTTC. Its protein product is CASSQGDRGQTQYF.